These 17 T cell receptor beta chains share one sample of origin, sequenced in a study of shared clonotypes between healthy human individuals. As defined, naive CD8 cells were CD45RO-negative and positively selected for CCR7, with terminally differentiated effector memory CD45RA+ cells excluded. The repertoire was sequenced with immunoSEQ multiplex PCR; TCRdb's copy has only in-frame clones and lacks some. This sample yields approximately 2,200,000 clones, of which more than 85% are seen a single time; over 1.5% belongs to the top ten. The sample taken for sequencing was naive CD8+ T cells from PBMCs. The receptors stem from a man between 18 and 29 years old in good health. Some clones in this sample may be carry-over from other donors' samples.

The V call is TRBV7-8, the J call TRBJ1-1, with no clear D. Trimming removed 0 bases at V and 6 bases at J, with 14 bases between. The length of the CDR3 is 15 residues. Per the germline V gene, CDR1 is SGHVS and CDR2 is FQNEAQ. The CDR3 protein is CASSLAHTLGSEAFF. CDR3 coding DNA: TGTGCCAGCAGCTTAGCGCATACACTCGGGTCTGAAGCTTTCTTT. Full variable domain (missing parts from reference TRBV7-8 and TRBJ1-1): GAGVSQSPRYKVAKRGQDVALRCDPISGHVSLFWYQQALGQGPEFLTYFQNEAQLDKSGLPSDRFFAERPEGSVSTLKIQRTQQEDSAVYLCASSLAHTLGSEAFFGQGTRLTVV.

This rearrangement joins TRBV7-8 to TRBJ2-1; unclear D gene. Trimming took 2 bases from V and 15 from J, leaving 14 bases between them. Germline-derived CDR1 and CDR2 are SGHVS and FQNEAQ. The CDR3 runs 12 residues. The DNA of the CDR3 is TGTGCCAGCAGCTTATCTTCTCACGGCCCGTTCTTC. Translating gives CASSLSSHGPFF.

J is TRBJ1-1 and V is TRBV15; D gene ambiguous. The germline gives CDR1 LNHNV, CDR2 YYDKDF (reference sequence). The CDR3 runs to 12 residues. The V end lost 3 bases, the J end lost 4 bases, and 6 bases lay between the germline ends. The CDR3 loop is CATSSPRTEAFF. For the CDR3, the DNA is TGTGCCACCAGCAGCCCCCGCACTGAAGCTTTCTTT.

This chain joins TRBV9 and TRBJ1-3; D remains unclear. There are 14 residues in the CDR3. The V end lost 6 bases, the J end lost 0 bases, and 10 bases lay between the germline ends. Germline V gene sequence: CDR1 SGDLS, CDR2 YYNGEE. CDR3 coding DNA: TGTGCCAGCACCACACTGGCCTCTGGAAACACCATATATTTT. Translation gives CASTTLASGNTIYF.

V and J are TRBV15 and TRBJ2-1, with D possibly matching TRBD1 (5 bases). Trimming shortened V by 10 bases and J by 0 bases, and 16 bases separated the two germline ends. Looked up from germline, CDR1 is LNHNV and CDR2 is YYDKDF (reference sequence). This CDR3 spans 15 amino acids. CDR3 residues: CAITGQGSSYNEQFF. CDR3 sequence (DNA): TGTGCCATCACTGGGCAGGGAAGCTCCTACAATGAGCAGTTCTTC.

This rearrangement joins TRBV28 to TRBJ2-5; tentative D call: TRBD1 (5 bases). The CDR3 totals 16 residues. V lost 6 bases and J 2 bases, leaving 19 bases between the germline ends. Germline V gene lookup returns CDR1 MDHEN and CDR2 SYDVKM. CDR3 sequence: CASRRYLDSSQETQYF. CDR3 nucleotide sequence: TGTGCCAGCAGACGTTACCTAGACAGTTCGCAAGAGACCCAGTACTTC.

This clone occurred once. The J gene is TRBJ1-2, the V gene TRBV27, with 9 positions matching TRBD1. Germline CDR1 MNHEY, CDR2 SMNVEV (reference sequence). After removal of 2 bases from V and 8 bases from J, the junction contained 9 bases not matched to a gene. This CDR3 has 15 amino acids. In DNA, the CDR3 is TGTGCCAGCAGTTTAATCGGGACAGGGAATGACGGCTACACCTTC. Its protein is CASSLIGTGNDGYTF.

The DNA of the CDR3 is TGTGCCAGCAGCATTTCGCAGGGGGCTAGGGAGCAGTACTTC. It translates to CASSISQGAREQYF. The chain links TRBV7-6 to TRBJ2-7; the match to TRBD1 covers 8 bases. The CDR3 is made up of 14 amino acids. Germline values: CDR1 SGHVS, CDR2 FNYEAQ. The junction had 10 bases not matched to a gene; V was cut back by 5 bases and J by 7 bases. The whole variable domain, remainder taken from reference TRBV7-6 and TRBJ2-7, is GAGVSQSPRYKVTKRGQDVALRCDPISGHVSLYWYRQALGQGPEFLTYFNYEAQQDKSGLPNDRFSAERPEGSISTLTIQRTEQRDSAMYRCASSISQGAREQYFGPGTRLTVT.

The gene calls are TRBV30 and TRBJ2-3; 7 nucleotides match TRBD2. The CDR3 contains 17 residues. Trimming cost V 0 bases and J 5 bases; bases outside gene matches: 14. The germline gives CDR1 GTSNPN, CDR2 SVGIG (reference sequence). CDR3 sequence: CAWSVFWGEGRQDTQYF. The DNA of the CDR3 is TGTGCCTGGAGTGTCTTTTGGGGGGAGGGCCGGCAAGATACGCAGTATTTT.

The rearrangement links TRBV7-3 to TRBJ2-1; 9 nucleotides line up with TRBD2. Looked up from germline, CDR1 is SGHTA and CDR2 is FQGTGA. Trimming removed 3 bases from V and 2 bases from J; junction bases left unmatched: 2. CDR3 length: 15 amino acids. The CDR3 sequence: CASSFGGRAYNEQFF. The CDR3 region has the DNA TGTGCCAGCAGCTTCGGCGGGAGGGCCTACAATGAGCAGTTCTTC.

The chain combines TRBV7-9 with TRBJ2-1; 9 bases match TRBD2. Germline CDR1 is SEHNR and CDR2 is FQNEAQ (reference sequence). V shed 5 bases, J shed 8 bases, and the junction held 10 bases outside the gene matches. This CDR3 spans 15 amino acids. This CDR3 reads CASSGGTSSRDEQFF. The CDR3 DNA follows: TGTGCCAGCAGCGGAGGGACTAGCTCTAGGGATGAGCAGTTCTTC.

This chain joins TRBV5-8 and TRBJ1-5; TRBD1 matches 9 bases. The junction had 11 bases not matched to a gene; V was cut back by 0 bases and J by 7 bases. Germline values: CDR1 SGHTS, CDR2 YDEGEE. The CDR3 is 17 amino acids. CDR3 sequence: CASSLGYRTGQGQPQHF. The CDR3 DNA is TGTGCCAGCAGCTTGGGCTACCGAACGGGACAGGGCCAGCCCCAGCATTTT.

Turning to this clone: Other DNA sequences in this sample translate to the same CDR3. The rearrangement uses TRBV6-6 and TRBJ1-5; D is unclear. Germline V gene sequence: CDR1 MNHNY, CDR2 SVGAGI (reference sequence). V lost 2 bases, J lost 0 bases, and 2 bases lay in between. This CDR3 is 13 amino acids long. The CDR3: CASSYGSNQPQHF. The DNA of the CDR3 is TGTGCCAGCAGTTACGGTAGCAATCAGCCCCAGCATTTT.

The V and J genes are TRBV5-4 and TRBJ1-2; 7 nucleotides line up with TRBD1. Germline CDR1 SGHNT, CDR2 YYREEE (reference sequence). The length of the CDR3 is 15 residues. The V gene end was trimmed by 4 bases and the J gene end by 3 bases; junction bases not matched to a gene: 9. CDR3 protein: CASSEDRPRDYGYTF. CDR3 DNA sequence: TGTGCCAGCAGCGAGGACAGGCCAAGGGACTATGGCTACACCTTC. Full variable domain (missing parts from reference TRBV5-4 and TRBJ1-2): ETGVTQSPTHLIKTRGQQVTLRCSSQSGHNTVSWYQQALGQGPQFIFQYYREEENGRGNFPPRFSGLQFPNYSSELNVNALELDDSALYLCASSEDRPRDYGYTFGSGTRLTVV.

CDR3 nucleotides: TGTGCTAGTGGCTCCTGGGGCACCAATGAGCAGTTCTTC. It yields the protein CASGSWGTNEQFF. The chain combines TRBV12-5 with TRBJ2-1; tentatively, D is TRBD1 (5 bases). The CDR3 has 13 amino acids. Per germline, CDR1 LGHNT and CDR2 FRNRAP. V lost 6 bases and J 6 bases, leaving 12 bases between the germline ends.

Comments on this clone: This may be a read error: a much more frequent sequence differs by one nucleotide. The J gene is TRBJ1-1, the V gene TRBV11-1; D remains unclear. Trimming shortened V by 3 bases and J by 1 base, and 3 bases separated the two germline ends. The germline V gene has CDR1 SGHAT and CDR2 FQDESV (reference sequence). There are 12 residues in the CDR3. The CDR3: CASSFGNTEAFF. The CDR3 DNA reads TGTGCCAGCAGCTTCGGGAACACTGAAGCTTTCTTT.

V gene TRBV7-3 combines with J gene TRBJ2-2; D tentatively reads TRBD1 or TRBD2 (6 bases each). This CDR3 comprises 17 residues. V lost 1 base and J 4 bases, leaving 16 bases between the germline ends. Germline V gives CDR1 SGHTA, CDR2 FQGTGA. CDR3 residues: CASSLMPRGRSTGELFF. CDR3 in DNA: TGTGCCAGCAGCTTAATGCCTCGGGGGCGCAGCACCGGGGAGCTGTTTTTT.